The entry below gives a single T cell receptor (beta chain) sequence along with its context. The data originate from a study of T-cell memory formation after mild COVID-19. TCRdb independently ran MiXCR on the 5' RACE reads; one entry per CDR3 protein. Of hundreds of thousands of distinct CDR3 sequences listed, less than 9.5% are singletons. The CDR3 has 15 residues. The clonotype originates from a man aged 18 to 30 who had mild COVID-19 (a few samples of this study predate the infection). Cell type and time point are not known. This chain links TRBV12-2 with TRBJ2-1; the table's D call TRBD1 went unverified against the DNA. TRBV12-2 is a pseudogene. Material: PBMCs or a T cell subset sorted from them (not recorded which). CDR3 DNA: TGTGCAAGTCGCCTAAGGGGCCGACGGTACAATGAGCAGTTCTTC. Amino acid sequence: CASRLRGRRYNEQFF.